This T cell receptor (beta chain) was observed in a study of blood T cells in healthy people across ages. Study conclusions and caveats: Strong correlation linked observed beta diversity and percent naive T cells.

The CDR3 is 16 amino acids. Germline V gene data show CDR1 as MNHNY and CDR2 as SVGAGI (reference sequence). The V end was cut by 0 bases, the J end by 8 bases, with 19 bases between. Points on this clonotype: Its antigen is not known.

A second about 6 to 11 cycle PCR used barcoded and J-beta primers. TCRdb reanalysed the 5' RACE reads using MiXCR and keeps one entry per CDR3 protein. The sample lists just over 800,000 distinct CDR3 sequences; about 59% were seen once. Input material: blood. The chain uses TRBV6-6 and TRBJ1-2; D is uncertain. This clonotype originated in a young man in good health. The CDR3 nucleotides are TGTGCCAGCAGTTACTCGAGCAAAGGGTCCGACGACGGCTACACCTTC. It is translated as CASSYSSKGSDDGYTF.